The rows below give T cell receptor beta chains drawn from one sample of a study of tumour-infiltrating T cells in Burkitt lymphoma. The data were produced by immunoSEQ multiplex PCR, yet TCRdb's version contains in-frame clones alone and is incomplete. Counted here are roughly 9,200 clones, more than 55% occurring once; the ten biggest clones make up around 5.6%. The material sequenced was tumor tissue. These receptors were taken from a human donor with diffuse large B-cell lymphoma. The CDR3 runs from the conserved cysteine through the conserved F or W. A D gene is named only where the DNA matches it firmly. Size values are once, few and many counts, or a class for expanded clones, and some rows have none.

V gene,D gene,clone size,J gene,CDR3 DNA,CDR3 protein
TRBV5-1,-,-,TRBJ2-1,TGCGCCAGCAGCTTGGCAGGACGGGAAGGCAATGAGCAGTTCTTC,CASSLAGREGNEQFF
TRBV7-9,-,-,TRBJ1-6,TGTGCCAGCAGCTTGGGACAAGTCGGTAATTCACCCCTCCACTTT,CASSLGQVGNSPLHF
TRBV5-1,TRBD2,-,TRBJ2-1,TGCGCCAGCAGCTTGGTGCCTAGCGGGAACTACAATGAGCAGTTCTTC,CASSLVPSGNYNEQFF
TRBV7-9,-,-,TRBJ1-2,TGTGCCAGCAGCGTTAGTGGCTTCAGTAACTATGGCTACACCTTC,CASSVSGFSNYGYTF
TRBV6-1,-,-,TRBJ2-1,TGTGCCAGCAGTGAAGCGATTGGGGCCGGCAATGAGCAGTTCTTC,CASSEAIGAGNEQFF
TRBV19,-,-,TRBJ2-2,TGTGCCAGTAGTTACAGGGAGAGGCTTTTACTTGGGGAGCTGTTTTTT,CASSYRERLLLGELFF
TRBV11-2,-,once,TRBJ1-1,TGTGCCAGCAGCATAGGGCCATACACTGAAGCTTTCTTT,CASSIGPYTEAFF
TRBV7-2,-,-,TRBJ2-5,TGTGCCAGCAGGAGTGGGGTGGAAGAGACCCAGTACTTC,CASRSGVEETQYF
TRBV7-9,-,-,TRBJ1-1,TGTGCCAGCAGCTTAAAACCGGGGCTGTCGACAGGCACTGAAGCTTTCTTT,CASSLKPGLSTGTEAFF
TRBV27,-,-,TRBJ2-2,TGTGCCAGCAGTTACGTACAGGACACCGGGGAGCTGTTTTTT,CASSYVQDTGELFF
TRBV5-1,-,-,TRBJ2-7,TGCGCCAGCGGCGGAGGGCCAGGGACAAGCGAGCAGTACTTC,CASGGGPGTSEQYF
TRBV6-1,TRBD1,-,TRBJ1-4,TGTGCCAGCAGTGAGATAACAGGGGGCCAGGAAAAACTGTTTTTT,CASSEITGGQEKLFF
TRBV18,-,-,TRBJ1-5,TGTGCCAGCTCACCACTTTACATTAATCAGCCCCAGCATTTT,CASSPLYINQPQHF
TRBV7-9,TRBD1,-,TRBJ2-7,TGTGCCAGCAGTTCCGGGACAGGGGGATTCTACGAGCAGTACTTC,CASSSGTGGFYEQYF
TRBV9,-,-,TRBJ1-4,TGTGCCAGCAGCGAGGGGGGGGGATGGGCAGAAAAACTGTTTTTT,CASSEGGGWAEKLFF
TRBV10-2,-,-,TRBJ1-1,TGCGCCAGCCGAATCGGGAACACTGAAGCTTTCTTT,CASRIGNTEAFF
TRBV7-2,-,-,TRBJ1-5,TGTGCCAGCAGCTTATCTGGGTCGTACGGGAGGCCCCAGCATTTT,CASSLSGSYGRPQHF
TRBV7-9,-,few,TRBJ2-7,TGTGCCAGCAGCCCGTCGGGAATCTTGAGGGGCGAGCAGTACTTC,CASSPSGILRGEQYF
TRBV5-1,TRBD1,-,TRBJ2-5,TGCGCCAGCAGCTTGGAACCCGACAGGGAAGAGACCCAGTACTTC,CASSLEPDREETQYF
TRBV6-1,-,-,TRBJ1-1,TGTGCCAGCAGACAGGGCCGGGTGAACACTGAAGCTTTCTTT,CASRQGRVNTEAFF
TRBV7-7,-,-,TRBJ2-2,TGTGCCAGCAGCTTGAGGAGGGGCGAAATAACGAACACCGGGGAGCTGTTTTTT,CASSLRRGEITNTGELFF
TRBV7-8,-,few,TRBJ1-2,TGTGCCAGCAGCTTCGGGACAAGAGGTGGCTACACCTTC,CASSFGTRGGYTF
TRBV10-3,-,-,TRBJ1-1,TGTGCCATCAGTGAGTCGAGCACTGAAGCTTTCTTT,CAISESSTEAFF
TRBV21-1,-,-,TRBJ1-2,TGTGCCAGCACCAAAAAGGGGGACTTGTATGGCTACACCTTC,CASTKKGDLYGYTF
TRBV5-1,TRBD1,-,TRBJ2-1,TGCGCCAGCAGCCTCCGGACAGGGGCCTACAATGAGCAGTTCTTC,CASSLRTGAYNEQFF
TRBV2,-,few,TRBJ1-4,TGTGCCAGCATGTCGTTTTTGAGAGGGGTTAATGAAAAACTGTTTTTT,CASMSFLRGVNEKLFF
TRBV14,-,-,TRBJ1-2,TGTGCCAGCAGCCAAGGAGGGGAATTCTATGGCTACACCTTC,CASSQGGEFYGYTF
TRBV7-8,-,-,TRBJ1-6,TGTGCCAGCAGCTCGGGACGGAGCTCCTATAATTCACCCCTCCACTTT,CASSSGRSSYNSPLHF
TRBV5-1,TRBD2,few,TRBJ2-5,TGCGCCACGGCCGGGGGGACCCGGGAAGAGACCCAGTACTTC,CATAGGTREETQYF
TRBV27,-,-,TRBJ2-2,TGTGCCAGCAGCATCAGCAGGGTTGACACCGGGGAGCTGTTTTTT,CASSISRVDTGELFF
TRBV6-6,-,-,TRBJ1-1,TGTGCCGCCAAGGCCTGGACGGGCACTGAAGCTTTCTTT,CAAKAWTGTEAFF
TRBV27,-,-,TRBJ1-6,TGTGCCAGCAGTTTAGGGGGGAATTCACCCCTCCACTTT,CASSLGGNSPLHF
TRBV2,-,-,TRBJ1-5,TGTGCCAGCAGTGTGGAGAGCAATCAGCCCCAGCATTTT,CASSVESNQPQHF
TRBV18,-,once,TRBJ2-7,TGTGCCAGCTCACCACCGATGAGAGTCTACGAGCAGTACTTC,CASSPPMRVYEQYF
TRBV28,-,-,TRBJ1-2,TGTGCCATCCGTATTAATCCGGGGGGCGGCTACACCTTC,CAIRINPGGGYTF
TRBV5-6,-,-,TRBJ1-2,TGTGCCAGCAGTACGTACTATGGCTACACCTTC,CASSTYYGYTF
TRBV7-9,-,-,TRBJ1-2,TGTGCCAGCAGCTACGATTCGGGCACAGGGCTGAGCTACACCTTC,CASSYDSGTGLSYTF
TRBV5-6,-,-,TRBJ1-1,TGTGCCAGCTCAAAACAGGGAGCCACTGAAGCTTTCTTT,CASSKQGATEAFF
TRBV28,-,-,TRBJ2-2,TGTGCCAGCAGCCCAGGGGGGGAGAACACCGGGGAGCTGTTTTTT,CASSPGGENTGELFF
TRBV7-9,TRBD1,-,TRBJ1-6,TGTGCCAGCAGCTTACAGACAGGGTCTCTATCACCCCTCCACTTT,CASSLQTGSLSPLHF
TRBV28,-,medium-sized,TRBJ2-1,TGTGCCAGCAGTTTAGGGGTCAATGAGCAGTTCTTC,CASSLGVNEQFF
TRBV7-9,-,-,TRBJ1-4,TGTGCCAGCAGCCCGGGCAGCACCTCTGAAAAACTGTTTTTT,CASSPGSTSEKLFF
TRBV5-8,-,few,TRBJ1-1,TGTGCCAGCAGCTTGCCGTGGGCGGGGTTGAACACTGAAGCTTTCTTT,CASSLPWAGLNTEAFF
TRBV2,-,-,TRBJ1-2,TGTGCCAGCAGTCCCGCTAGGGGAAGCAACTATGGCTACACCTTC,CASSPARGSNYGYTF
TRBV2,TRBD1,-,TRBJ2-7,TGTGCCAGCTGGACCGGGACAGAAACCTACGAGCAGTACTTC,CASWTGTETYEQYF
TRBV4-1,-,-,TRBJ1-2,TGCGCCAGCAGCCAGAGACAGGCGGATGGCTACACCTTC,CASSQRQADGYTF
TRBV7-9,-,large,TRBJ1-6,TGTGCCAGCAGTCGTAGGGAGACGGATAATTCACCCCTCCACTTT,CASSRRETDNSPLHF
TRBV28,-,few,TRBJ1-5,TGTGCCAGCAGCCGCCTGCCCGGGCCCCAGCATTTT,CASSRLPGPQHF
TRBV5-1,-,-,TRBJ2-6,TGCGCCAGCAGCTTAACGGAGTCTGGGGCCAACGTCCTGACTTTC,CASSLTESGANVLTF